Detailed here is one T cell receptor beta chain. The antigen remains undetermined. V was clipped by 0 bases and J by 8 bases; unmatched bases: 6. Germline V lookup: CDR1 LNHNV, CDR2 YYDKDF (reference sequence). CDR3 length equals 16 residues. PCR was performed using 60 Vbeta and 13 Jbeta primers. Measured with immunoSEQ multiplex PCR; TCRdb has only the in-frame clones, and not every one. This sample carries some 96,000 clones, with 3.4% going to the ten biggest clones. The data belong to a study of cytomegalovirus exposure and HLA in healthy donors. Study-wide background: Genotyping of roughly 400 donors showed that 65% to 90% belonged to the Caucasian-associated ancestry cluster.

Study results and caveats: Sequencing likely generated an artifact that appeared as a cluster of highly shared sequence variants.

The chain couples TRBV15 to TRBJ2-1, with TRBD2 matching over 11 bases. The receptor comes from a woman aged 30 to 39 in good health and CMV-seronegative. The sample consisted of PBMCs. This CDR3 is CATSREQLAGGYEQFF. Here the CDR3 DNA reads TGTGCCACCAGCAGAGAACAGCTAGCGGGGGGCTATGAGCAGTTCTTC. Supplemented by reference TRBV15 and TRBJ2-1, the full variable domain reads DAMVIQNPRYQVTQFGKPVTLSCSQTLNHNVMYWYQQKSSQAPKLLFHYYDKDFNNEADTPDNFQSRRPNTSFCFLDIRSPGLGDTAMYLCATSREQLAGGYEQFFGPGTRLTVL.